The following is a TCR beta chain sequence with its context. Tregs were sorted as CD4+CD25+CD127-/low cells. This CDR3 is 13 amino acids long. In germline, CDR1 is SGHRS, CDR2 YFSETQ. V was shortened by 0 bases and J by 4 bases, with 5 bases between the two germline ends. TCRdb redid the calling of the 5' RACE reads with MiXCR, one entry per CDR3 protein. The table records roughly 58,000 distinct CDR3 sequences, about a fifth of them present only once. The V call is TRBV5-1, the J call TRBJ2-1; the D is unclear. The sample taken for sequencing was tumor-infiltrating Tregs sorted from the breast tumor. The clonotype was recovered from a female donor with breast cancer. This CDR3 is CASSLGLYNEQFF. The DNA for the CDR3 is TGCGCCAGCAGCTTGGGACTTTACAATGAGCAGTTCTTC.